This entry lists 32 T cell receptor beta chains sequenced from one sample in a study of T cell repertoires in cytomegalovirus infection. These receptors are not linked to any known antigen. TCRdb called the reads again in MiXCR, with one record for every CDR3 protein. This sample has some 70,000 distinct CDR3 sequences, with approximately 22% found just once. The sequenced sample was PBMCs, sequenced either directly or after in vitro stimulation (not recorded which). The source of these receptors is a human donor in good health (CMV status not recorded). Some clones in this sample may be carry-over from other donors' samples.

The J gene is TRBJ1-5, the V gene TRBV29-1; D possibly corresponds to TRBD1 (5 bases). The germline V gene has CDR1 SQVTM and CDR2 ANQGSEA. The CDR3 extends over 13 amino acids. V lost 5 bases, J lost 1 base, and 9 bases lay in between. The CDR3 reads CSVSGNSNQPQHF. CDR3 nucleotide sequence: TGCAGCGTTTCAGGGAACAGCAATCAGCCCCAGCATTTT.

This chain connects TRBV14 to TRBJ1-6, with a tentative D call TRBD1 (5 bases). The CDR3 has 13 amino acids. Germline values: CDR1 SGHDN, CDR2 FVKESK. V lost 1 base and J lost 9, with 7 bases in between. The DNA of the CDR3 is TGTGCCAGCAGCCAAGTCGGGGGTTCACCCCTCCACTTT. This translates into CASSQVGGSPLHF.

This rearrangement joins TRBV28 to TRBJ2-4; possible D gene TRBD1, 5 bases. The germline V and J ends were trimmed by 3 bases and 2 bases, with 14 bases remaining between them. Germline values: CDR1 MDHEN, CDR2 SYDVKM. The CDR3 totals 16 residues. In nucleotides, the CDR3 is TGTGCCAGCAGTTTGTCAGGGCTGGGAACCAAAAACATTCAGTACTTC. It yields the protein CASSLSGLGTKNIQYF. The variable domain in full, with the rest retrieved from reference TRBV28 and TRBJ2-4, is DVKVTQSSRYLVKRTGEKVFLECVQDMDHENMFWYRQDPGLGLRLIYFSYDVKMKEKGDIPEGYSVSREKKERFSLILESASTNQTSMYLCASSLSGLGTKNIQYFGAGTRLSVL.

CDR3 nucleotides: TGTGCCACTGGGGCAGGGGGCTCCTATGGCTACACCTTC. Residues: CATGAGGSYGYTF. The rearrangement joins TRBV11-2 to TRBJ1-2; 8 bases align to TRBD1. The V segment lost 10 bases and the J segment 4 bases; nucleotides outside the gene matches: 8. This CDR3 spans 13 amino acids. CDR1 SGHAT and CDR2 FQNNGV come from the germline V gene.

This clonotype has just a few counts. The chain carries TRBV7-6 and TRBJ1-2; D call uncertain. Germline CDR1 SGHVS, CDR2 FNYEAQ. Trimming pared 1 base from V and 6 bases from J, leaving 9 bases between. The CDR3 is made up of 13 amino acids. The CDR3 region is CASSLEVGDGYTF. CDR3 sequence (DNA): TGTGCCAGCAGCTTAGAGGTGGGAGATGGCTACACCTTC.

This clonotype was seen a handful of times. The chain recombines TRBV30 with TRBJ1-5; a possible D gene is TRBD1 (5 bases). The CDR3 totals 13 residues. Germline values: CDR1 GTSNPN, CDR2 SVGIG (reference sequence). Trimming cost V 4 bases and J 2 bases, with 9 bases left between them. This chain's CDR3 is CAWNGGGNQPQHF. Written as DNA, the CDR3 is TGTGCCTGGAACGGGGGGGGCAATCAGCCCCAGCATTTT.

There are a few counts of this clonotype. V gene TRBV11-2 combines with J gene TRBJ1-3, with TRBD1 matching over 9 bases. This CDR3 is 15 amino acids long. The J segment lost 3 bases and the V segment lost 2 bases, leaving 2 bases of the junction unmatched. Germline V gene lookup returns CDR1 SGHAT and CDR2 FQNNGV. The CDR3 sequence is CASSLRDRVGNTIYF. As DNA, the CDR3 is TGTGCCAGCAGCTTAAGGGACAGGGTTGGAAACACCATATATTTT.

The chain is built from TRBV12-3 or TRBV12-4 and TRBJ2-3; TRBD1 matches 9 bases. CDR3 length equals 14 residues. After removal of 5 bases from V and 4 bases from J, the junction contained 4 bases not matched to a gene. The CDR3 DNA follows: TGTGCCAGCAGTCAAACAGGGGGCTCAGATACGCAGTATTTT. Translation: CASSQTGGSDTQYF.

This chain uses TRBV20-1 with TRBJ1-5; no clear D. CDR3 length: 13 residues. Trimming removed 3 bases at V and 2 bases at J, with 8 bases between. The germline V gene has CDR1 DFQATT and CDR2 SNEGSKA (reference sequence). CDR3: CSASSAGNQPQHF. The CDR3 region has the DNA TGCAGTGCTAGTAGTGCCGGCAATCAGCCCCAGCATTTT.

This clonotype was found many times. The chain employs TRBV7-2 and TRBJ2-1, with D perhaps TRBD1 or TRBD2 (7 bases each). Trimming removed 3 bases at V and 2 bases at J, with 17 bases between. CDR1 and CDR2 (germline): SGHTA, FQGNSA. The CDR3 runs to 17 residues. The CDR3 DNA is TGTGCCAGCAGCTTCCACCCCAGGGGGGGGACCTACAATGAGCAGTTCTTC. Residues: CASSFHPRGGTYNEQFF. The full variable domain, in which reference TRBV7-2 and TRBJ2-1 provide the parts outside the CDR3, is GAGVSQSPSNKVTEKGKDVELRCDPISGHTALYWYRQSLGQGLEFLIYFQGNSAPDKSGLPSDRFSAERTGGSVSTLTIQRTQQEDSAVYLCASSFHPRGGTYNEQFFGPGTRLTVL.

This clonotype showed up many times. V usage is TRBV7-6 and J usage is TRBJ2-2; D may match TRBD1 or TRBD2 (5 bases each). The V and J ends lost 4 bases and 10 bases respectively, with 13 bases between them. The CDR3 covers 13 residues. Germline V gene lookup returns CDR1 SGHVS and CDR2 FNYEAQ. The CDR3 nucleotides are TGTGCCAGCAGCTCGGAAAGGGGAGAGGAGCTGTTTTTT. Protein: CASSSERGEELFF.

In this sample, this clonotype turned up many times. The chain carries TRBV2 and TRBJ1-1; D ambiguous. Between the trimmed V and J ends, which lost 4 bases and 2 bases, there was a span of 5 bases. The CDR3 extends over 12 amino acids. In germline, CDR1 is SNHLY, CDR2 FYNNEI. The CDR3, as DNA: TGTGCCAGCAGTGTGAGAAACACTGAAGCTTTCTTT. It yields the protein CASSVRNTEAFF.

This clonotype was recorded at least ten times. The chain recombines TRBV7-2 with TRBJ2-3; D is uncertain. The CDR3 covers 11 residues. The V end lost 5 bases, the J end lost 5 bases, and 5 bases lay between the germline ends. The germline V gene encodes CDR1 SGHTA and CDR2 FQGNSA. The CDR3 bases are TGTGCCAGCAGCAACTTAGATACGCAGTATTTT. This sequence encodes CASSNLDTQYF.

This clonotype was seen only a few times. The chain uses TRBV6-2 or TRBV6-3 and TRBJ1-5; D call uncertain. This CDR3 region has 14 residues. The germline CDR1 and CDR2 sequences are MNHEY and SVGEGT. Trimming removed 6 bases from V and 3 bases from J, with 12 bases in between. CDR3 sequence reads: CASRSPSINQPQHF. Written as DNA, the CDR3 is TGTGCCAGCAGATCCCCAAGTATCAATCAGCCCCAGCATTTT.

This chain links TRBV28 with TRBJ1-5; D gene unclear. The CDR3 consists of 13 residues. V was trimmed by 7 bases and J by 7 bases, leaving 14 bases between them. Germline V CDR1 and CDR2: MDHEN, SYDVKM. The CDR3 bases are TGTGCCAGCACTTGGGGTTCTTACCAGCCCCAGCATTTT. It is translated as CASTWGSYQPQHF. Using reference TRBV28 and TRBJ1-5 for the parts outside the CDR3, the full variable domain is DVKVTQSSRYLVKRTGEKVFLECVQDMDHENMFWYRQDPGLGLRLIYFSYDVKMKEKGDIPEGYSVSREKKERFSLILESASTNQTSMYLCASTWGSYQPQHFGDGTRLSIL.

This clonotype was seen at least ten times. The chain couples TRBV6-5 to TRBJ1-2, with TRBD1 as a possible D gene (5 bases). The CDR3 contains 12 residues. Germline CDR1 and CDR2: MNHEY and SVGAGI. Trimming removed 0 bases at V and 8 bases at J, with 7 bases between. In DNA, the CDR3 is TGTGCCAGCAGTTACTCGGGGGAAGGCTACACCTTC. Residues: CASSYSGEGYTF.

V is TRBV27 and J is TRBJ2-2; 7 nucleotides match TRBD2. Germline CDR1 is MNHEY and CDR2 is SMNVEV (reference sequence). Germline trimming cut 5 bases from V and 6 bases from J; bases unmatched to any gene: 18. This CDR3 has 18 amino acids. CDR3 loop: CASSPNRQPRTRAGELFF. Here the CDR3 DNA reads TGTGCCAGCAGTCCCAATCGACAGCCTAGGACTAGGGCCGGGGAGCTGTTTTTT.

The CDR3 DNA reads TGTGCCAGCAGGTGGAGGGACAGGGATGGCTACACCTTC. Translating it yields CASRWRDRDGYTF. The gene calls are TRBV6-1 and TRBJ1-2, with 9 bases fitting TRBD1. CDR1 and CDR2 from the germline V gene are MNHNS and SASEGT. This CDR3 spans 13 amino acids. With 6 bases clipped from V and 6 bases from J, the junction kept 5 bases outside the gene matches.

This clonotype was detected many times. The rearrangement joins TRBV7-9 to TRBJ1-2; the D is unclear. Germline V gene lookup returns CDR1 SEHNR and CDR2 FQNEAQ (reference sequence). The V end lost 5 bases, the J end lost 1 base, and 17 bases lay between the germline ends. The CDR3 is made up of 16 amino acids. The DNA for the CDR3 is TGTGCCAGCAGCCGTGGTTTGACACGGGATAACTATGGCTACACCTTC. Translating gives CASSRGLTRDNYGYTF.

This clonotype was found a few times. The rearrangement joins TRBV28 to TRBJ1-5, with 9 bases lining up with TRBD1. This CDR3 is built from 15 residues. V lost 5 bases, J lost 5 bases, and 7 bases stayed unmatched. Germline CDR1 and CDR2: MDHEN and SYDVKM. Here the CDR3 DNA reads TGTGCCAGCAGTAACCACGGACAGGGGTATCAGCCCCAGCATTTT. Encoded protein: CASSNHGQGYQPQHF.

This clonotype came up once. The genes are TRBV20-1 and TRBJ2-1, with 11 bases aligning to TRBD2. Germline-derived CDR1 and CDR2 are DFQATT and SNEGSKA (reference sequence). J was trimmed by 0 bases and V by 1 base; bases with no gene match: 17. The CDR3 covers 21 residues. CDR3 DNA: TGCAGTGCTAGAGTGCCGCGCGGGGGACTAGCGGTCACTGTCTCCTACAATGAGCAGTTCTTC. The encoded protein is CSARVPRGGLAVTVSYNEQFF.

This clonotype was counted at least ten times. The V gene is TRBV7-2, the J gene TRBJ2-4; possible D gene TRBD1, 6 bases. The CDR3 extends over 16 amino acids. Germline CDR1 reads SGHTA; CDR2 reads FQGNSA. V shed 5 bases and J shed 0 bases, with 14 bases lying between them. The CDR3 is CASSGSGALAKNIQYF. CDR3 nucleotides: TGTGCCAGCAGCGGATCAGGGGCCCTAGCCAAAAACATTCAGTACTTC.

The chain has TRBV7-6 and TRBJ1-3; D gene ambiguous. This CDR3 has 14 amino acids. Trimming took off 1 base at V and 4 bases at J, with 8 bases between the two ends. In germline, CDR1 is SGHVS, CDR2 FNYEAQ. CDR3 coding DNA: TGTGCCAGCAGCTTAGGGGTTTTGGGAAACACCATATATTTT. Translation: CASSLGVLGNTIYF.

This clonotype was detected ten times or more. This chain joins TRBV28 and TRBJ1-2, with D possibly matching TRBD1 (5 bases). Deletions cut 1 base from V and 1 base from J, with 16 bases between. Germline CDR1 and CDR2: MDHEN and SYDVKM. The CDR3 is 17 residues long. CDR3 in DNA: TGTGCCAGCAGTTTATTAGGTCTGGGGGTCGATAACTATGGCTACACCTTC. Its translation is CASSLLGLGVDNYGYTF.

V gene TRBV11-2 combines with J gene TRBJ1-2; D possibly corresponds to TRBD1 (5 bases). The CDR3 extends over 15 amino acids. Trimming took off 8 bases at V and 7 bases at J, with 23 bases between the two ends. CDR1 is SGHAT, CDR2 FQNNGV, per germline. CDR3 sequence reads: CASGDFRDGLSGYTF. The CDR3 DNA sequence: TGTGCCAGCGGGGATTTCCGGGACGGACTCTCTGGCTACACCTTC. Combining the CDR3 with reference TRBV11-2 and TRBJ1-2 gives the whole variable domain EAGVAQSPRYKIIEKRQSVAFWCNPISGHATLYWYQQILGQGPKLLIQFQNNGVVDDSQLPKDRFSAERLKGVDSTLKIQPAKLEDSAVYLCASGDFRDGLSGYTFGSGTRLTVV.

This clonotype was counted ten times or more. V is TRBV7-2 and J is TRBJ2-3; no definite D call. CDR3 length: 14 amino acids. Germline lookup yields CDR1 SGHTA and CDR2 FQGNSA. The V end lost 2 bases, the J end lost 0 bases, and 6 bases lay between the germline ends. CDR3 nucleotides: TGTGCCAGCAGCTTACTGGGGAGCACAGATACGCAGTATTTT. Amino acids: CASSLLGSTDTQYF.

This clonotype was seen many times. The rearrangement links TRBV7-9 to TRBJ1-2; no clear D gene. V was cut by 1 base and J by 5 bases, with 8 bases left in between. Germline assignment: CDR1 SEHNR and CDR2 FQNEAQ (reference sequence). CDR3 length equals 13 residues. The chain's CDR3 is CASSLERQYGYTF. The CDR3 DNA follows: TGTGCCAGCAGCTTAGAACGGCAATATGGCTACACCTTC.

This chain connects TRBV7-2 to TRBJ2-2, with D possibly TRBD2 on 6 matching bases. Trimming removed 5 bases from V and 7 bases from J, with 17 bases in between. CDR1 is SGHTA, CDR2 FQGNSA, per germline. This CDR3 region has 15 residues. CDR3 sequence reads: CASSPGGIDRGELFF. In DNA, the CDR3 is TGTGCCAGCAGCCCTGGGGGGATCGACCGCGGGGAGCTGTTTTTT.

This clonotype showed up just a few times. CDR3 DNA sequence: TGTGCCATCAGCGCCGAACAGGGAGGGAATGAGCAGTTCTTC. It translates to CAISAEQGGNEQFF. The rearrangement uses TRBV10-3 and TRBJ2-1, with a tentative D call TRBD2 (7 bases). The CDR3 sequence is 14 residues long. The germline V and J ends were trimmed by 6 bases and 7 bases, with 16 bases remaining between them. Germline V gene sequence: CDR1 ENHRY, CDR2 SYGVKD.

This clonotype has a count of ten or more. The chain joins TRBV7-2 to TRBJ2-7; no definite D call. V was shortened by 4 bases and J by 1 base, with 14 bases between the two germline ends. CDR1 SGHTA and CDR2 FQGNSA come from the germline V gene. The CDR3 is made up of 15 amino acids. CDR3: CASSSFARQSYEQYF. CDR3 in DNA: TGTGCCAGCAGCTCGTTTGCGAGACAATCCTACGAGCAGTACTTC.

The chain recombines TRBV10-1 with TRBJ2-5; no reliable D call. V lost 3 bases and J lost 0, with 5 bases in between. This CDR3 region has 13 residues. Germline loops: CDR1 WNHNN, CDR2 SYGVQD (reference sequence). CDR3 region: CASSERHQETQYF. In DNA, the CDR3 is TGCGCCAGCAGTGAACGACACCAAGAGACCCAGTACTTC.

The chain uses TRBV6-6 and TRBJ2-2; D might be TRBD2 (6 bases). Germline CDR1 and CDR2: MNHNY and SVGAGI (reference sequence). The CDR3 length is 15 residues. Trimming shortened V by 3 bases and J by 1 base, and 9 bases separated the two germline ends. CDR3 sequence: CASSYLARNTGELFF. For the CDR3, the DNA is TGTGCCAGCAGTTATCTAGCGAGGAACACCGGGGAGCTGTTTTTT.